Each of the 21 T cell receptor beta chains below was sequenced from the same sample in a study of T-cell memory formation after mild COVID-19. From the 5' RACE reads, TCRdb called clonotypes with MiXCR, one entry per CDR3 protein. This table holds under 300,000 distinct CDR3 sequences, approximately 10% found once. The sequenced material came from PBMCs or a T cell subset sorted from them (not recorded which). Receptors were obtained from a man between 18 and 35 years old who had mild COVID-19 (a few samples of this study predate the infection). Cell type and time point are not known.

The chain is built from TRBV5-1 and TRBJ1-4, with D maybe TRBD1 (5 bases). Trimming cost V 5 bases and J 7 bases, with 21 bases left between them. The CDR3 has 16 amino acids. CDR1 and CDR2 (germline): SGHRS, YFSETQ. This CDR3 is CASSWGHGRDGEKLFF. Here the CDR3 DNA reads TGCGCCAGCAGTTGGGGCCATGGCAGGGATGGTGAAAAACTGTTTTTT.

This clonotype has just a few counts. The chain carries TRBV5-1 and TRBJ1-1; possibly TRBD1 for D (6 bases). The CDR3 runs 14 residues. Germline V gene sequence: CDR1 SGHRS, CDR2 YFSETQ. Trimming shortened V by 4 bases and J by 8 bases, and 18 bases separated the two germline ends. The CDR3 DNA is TGCGCCAGCAGCACCGAAGGACAGTTCTTGGAAGCTTTCTTT. The encoded protein is CASSTEGQFLEAFF.

CDR3 DNA sequence: TGTGCCAGCAGGGGCAGAGGAGTTTGGGGCTACACCTTC. Residues: CASRGRGVWGYTF. This chain joins TRBV12-3 or TRBV12-4 and TRBJ1-2, with D hard to call. This CDR3 is 13 amino acids long. Trimming stripped 6 bases from V and 8 bases from J, with 16 bases between.

V gene TRBV11-2 combines with J gene TRBJ1-5, with D maybe TRBD1 (6 bases). Trimming shortened V by 5 bases and J by 6 bases, and 17 bases separated the two germline ends. Germline lookup yields CDR1 SGHAT and CDR2 FQNNGV. This CDR3 region has 15 residues. The CDR3 here is CASSPTGGGAQPQHF. CDR3 bases: TGTGCCAGCAGCCCCACCGGAGGGGGTGCTCAGCCCCAGCATTTT.

This clonotype has only a few counts. CDR3 nucleotides: TGTGCCAGCAGCGCCCGCCCGGGACAGCCGAATTCACCCCTCCACTTT. Translation: CASSARPGQPNSPLHF. The V call is TRBV9, the J call TRBJ1-6, with 7 bases aligning to TRBD1. Per the germline V gene, CDR1 is SGDLS and CDR2 is YYNGEE. This CDR3 is built from 16 residues. Trimming took 3 bases from V and 7 from J; bases not matched to a gene: 10.

V is TRBV7-8 and J is TRBJ2-3, with D unresolved. The V and J ends lost 0 bases and 5 bases respectively, with 6 bases between them. CDR3 length equals 13 residues. The germline CDR1 and CDR2 sequences are SGHVS and FQNEAQ. The CDR3 loop reads CASSLATRDTQYF. The CDR3 bases are TGTGCCAGCAGCTTAGCAACGAGAGATACGCAGTATTTT.

In this sample, this clonotype turned up a few times. V is TRBV10-3 and J is TRBJ1-5, with a possible D match to TRBD1 (6 bases). Per the germline V gene, CDR1 is ENHRY and CDR2 is SYGVKD. The CDR3 sequence is 13 residues long. V shed 8 bases and J shed 4 bases, with 12 bases lying between them. The chain's CDR3 is CAISGVGNQPQHF. For the CDR3, the DNA is TGTGCCATCTCAGGGGTCGGAAATCAGCCCCAGCATTTT.

V is TRBV20-1 and J is TRBJ1-1; D gene uncertain. The CDR3 runs 11 residues. CDR1 is DFQATT and CDR2 is SNEGSKA in the germline V gene (reference sequence). V was cut by 5 bases and J by 6 bases, with 10 bases left in between. The chain's CDR3 is CSASTGAEAFF. The DNA for the CDR3 is TGCAGTGCTTCAACTGGGGCTGAAGCTTTCTTT.

Only a few counts were recorded for this clonotype. The chain carries TRBV7-9 and TRBJ1-3; D is unresolved. Trimming removed 7 bases from V and 0 bases from J, with 13 bases in between. In germline, CDR1 is SEHNR, CDR2 FQNEAQ (reference sequence). The CDR3 length is 15 residues. CDR3 amino acids: CASNPSPYSGNTIYF. CDR3 in DNA: TGTGCCAGCAACCCCAGTCCTTACTCTGGAAACACCATATATTTT.

The chain has TRBV7-6 and TRBJ1-1, with D hard to call. Trimming took off 2 bases at V and 7 bases at J, with 5 bases between the two ends. The CDR3 spans 11 residues. Per germline, CDR1 SGHVS and CDR2 FNYEAQ. This CDR3 reads CASSLPYEAFF. The CDR3 DNA reads as TGTGCCAGCAGCTTACCCTATGAAGCTTTCTTT.

This clonotype was picked up a small number of times. V gene TRBV18 combines with J gene TRBJ2-7; 7 bases match TRBD1. The J segment lost 0 bases and the V segment lost 8 bases, leaving 4 bases of the junction unmatched. CDR1 and CDR2 from the germline V gene are KGHSH and LQKENI. The CDR3 covers 13 residues. CDR3 DNA: TGTGCCAGCACACAGGGGACCTCCTACGAGCAGTACTTC. As protein: CASTQGTSYEQYF.

This chain connects TRBV28 to TRBJ2-4, with a weak D call TRBD2 (6 bases). The germline V gene encodes CDR1 MDHEN and CDR2 SYDVKM. V dropped 5 bases and J dropped 1 base, with 24 bases sitting between them. The CDR3 has 19 amino acids. The CDR3 DNA reads as TGTGCCAGCAGTCCCCGGCGGGGCAGCTTTGTTCGGGCCAAAAACATTCAGTACTTC. Translation gives CASSPRRGSFVRAKNIQYF.

This clonotype turned up a few times. The chain employs TRBV20-1 and TRBJ1-2; possible D gene TRBD1, 6 bases. Germline assignment: CDR1 DFQATT and CDR2 SNEGSKA (reference sequence). V was trimmed by 0 bases and J by 2 bases, leaving 7 bases between them. The CDR3 length is 13 residues. The CDR3 loop is CSAREGGNYGYTF. CDR3 nucleotides: TGCAGTGCTAGAGAGGGGGGCAACTATGGCTACACCTTC.

The chain joins TRBV6-5 to TRBJ1-2, with 8 nucleotides matching TRBD1. The CDR3 has 13 residues. The junction had 8 bases not matched to a gene; V was cut back by 7 bases and J by 7 bases. In germline, CDR1 is MNHEY, CDR2 SVGAGI. The CDR3 sequence: CASNPEGQGGYTF. CDR3 bases: TGTGCCAGCAACCCGGAAGGACAGGGTGGCTACACCTTC.

The rearrangement links TRBV29-1 to TRBJ1-2; D not resolved. With 8 bases removed from V and 4 bases from J, the gap between germline ends came to 17 bases. The CDR3 consists of 13 residues. Germline V CDR1 and CDR2: SQVTM, ANQGSEA. Here the CDR3 reads CSTWTDLLYGYTF. Here the CDR3 DNA reads TGCAGCACCTGGACGGACCTCCTCTATGGCTACACCTTC.

The chain has TRBV7-3 and TRBJ2-3; the D gene is possibly TRBD2 (6 bases). Germline loops: CDR1 SGHTA, CDR2 FQGTGA. The length of the CDR3 is 20 residues. V lost 1 base and J lost 1, with 24 bases in between. Written as DNA, the CDR3 is TGTGCCAGCAGCTTAAGAAGGCAGCGGAATCCTTGGGGGGGCACAGATACGCAGTATTTT. The encoded protein is CASSLRRQRNPWGGTDTQYF.

The genes are TRBV6-2 or TRBV6-3 and TRBJ1-1, with TRBD1 identical over 7 bases. Trimming took 5 bases from V and 6 from J; bases not matched to a gene: 9. This CDR3 spans 14 amino acids. In germline, CDR1 is MNHEY, CDR2 SVGEGT. The CDR3 is CASSPVRGRAEAFF. CDR3 coding DNA: TGTGCCAGCAGTCCGGTTAGGGGGCGGGCTGAAGCTTTCTTT.

This clonotype was counted only a few times. V and J are TRBV5-6 and TRBJ1-1, with D possibly being TRBD1 (6 bases). The CDR3 runs 14 residues. The V end was cut by 4 bases, the J end by 4 bases, with 14 bases between. CDR1 is SGHDT and CDR2 is YYEEEE in the germline V gene. The CDR3 sequence is CASSRGGWGTEAFF. CDR3 nucleotide sequence: TGTGCCAGCAGCCGAGGGGGTTGGGGCACTGAAGCTTTCTTT.

This clonotype came up a few times. The V gene is TRBV12-3 or TRBV12-4, the J gene TRBJ1-1; 8 positions agree with TRBD1. The CDR3 consists of 15 residues. Trimming cost V 4 bases and J 5 bases; bases outside gene matches: 9. The CDR3 spells CASSSNYRGVTEAFF. In DNA, the CDR3 is TGTGCCAGCAGTTCCAATTACAGGGGGGTGACTGAAGCTTTCTTT.

This clonotype was seen more than once but under ten times. J is TRBJ2-5 and V is TRBV7-9; 10 nucleotides match TRBD2. The CDR3 spans 15 residues. Unmatched junction bases numbered 5, after V lost 4 bases and J lost 3 bases. Per the germline V gene, CDR1 is SEHNR and CDR2 is FQNEAQ (reference sequence). CDR3 DNA sequence: TGTGCCAGCAGCTGGGGGACTAGCGCGGAAGAGACCCAGTACTTC. Protein product: CASSWGTSAEETQYF.

This clonotype was detected ten times or more. The V gene is TRBV3-1, the J gene TRBJ2-1; 8 bases are shared with TRBD2. Germline V lookup: CDR1 LGHDT, CDR2 YNNKEL (reference sequence). With 0 bases clipped from V and 5 bases from J, the junction kept 12 bases outside the gene matches. This CDR3 is 18 amino acids long. The CDR3 here is CASSQDLRTSLTNNEQFF. The DNA for the CDR3 is TGTGCCAGCAGCCAAGATTTGAGGACTAGCCTTACTAACAATGAGCAGTTCTTC.